What follows is one T cell receptor beta chain and its context. There are 16 residues in the CDR3. V trimming: 3 bases; J trimming: 0 bases; junction bases outside the gene matches: 3. Germline V gene data show CDR1 as KGHSH and CDR2 as LQKENI. Researchers sorted participants into cohorts using their self-reported clinical history. Original methodology: Nucleated cell counts were estimated from reference gene primer amplification. Profiling relied on immunoSEQ multiplex PCR, and the TCRdb table lists in-frame clones only, not all of them. D and trimming come from the DNA, and the V and J calls and clone size come from that table. The sample contains 400,000 to 500,000 clones, more than 70% of which appear only once. These data come from a study of blood T cell repertoires in COVID-19. Study-level information: Italy, Spain and the United States were the sources of the convalescent and acute COVID-19 samples.

The sequencing input was PBMCs or T cells enriched from blood (not recorded which). V usage is TRBV18 and J usage is TRBJ1-4; TRBD1 matches at 8 bases. The sequence was obtained from a woman younger than 35 who had been exposed to COVID-19. CDR3 region: CASSPGQEATNEKLFF. DNA of the CDR3: TGTGCCAGCTCACCGGGACAGGAAGCAACTAATGAAAAACTGTTTTTT.